This T cell receptor (beta chain) stems from a study of OX40 agonist ivuxolimab in advanced cancers. Study overall: Patient treatment consisted of intravenous ivuxolimab administration every 2 weeks at 0.01 to 10 mg/kg. Prior anti-PD-1, anti-PD-L1 or anti-CTLA-4 therapy was allowed; 40% had some.

Measured with immunoSEQ multiplex PCR; TCRdb has only the in-frame clones, and not every one. The sample lists about 35,000 clones; about four fifths were seen once. The CDR3 is 13 amino acids. Germline CDR1 is LNHDA and CDR2 is SQIVND (reference sequence). Trimming removed 7 bases from V and 3 bases from J, with 11 bases in between. Blood sampling took place at baseline, cycle 4 day 1, and cycle 7 day 1. Sequenced here: CD4+ or CD8+ T cells sorted from blood, sampled in a trial of the OX40 agonist ivuxolimab. V and J are TRBV19 and TRBJ2-3; no reliable D call. The TCR originated in an adult with an advanced solid tumor such as melanoma, head and neck, liver or kidney cancer. The CDR3 DNA follows: TGTGCCAGTATGCGCCTGGGTACAGATACGCAGTATTTT. It translates to CASMRLGTDTQYF.